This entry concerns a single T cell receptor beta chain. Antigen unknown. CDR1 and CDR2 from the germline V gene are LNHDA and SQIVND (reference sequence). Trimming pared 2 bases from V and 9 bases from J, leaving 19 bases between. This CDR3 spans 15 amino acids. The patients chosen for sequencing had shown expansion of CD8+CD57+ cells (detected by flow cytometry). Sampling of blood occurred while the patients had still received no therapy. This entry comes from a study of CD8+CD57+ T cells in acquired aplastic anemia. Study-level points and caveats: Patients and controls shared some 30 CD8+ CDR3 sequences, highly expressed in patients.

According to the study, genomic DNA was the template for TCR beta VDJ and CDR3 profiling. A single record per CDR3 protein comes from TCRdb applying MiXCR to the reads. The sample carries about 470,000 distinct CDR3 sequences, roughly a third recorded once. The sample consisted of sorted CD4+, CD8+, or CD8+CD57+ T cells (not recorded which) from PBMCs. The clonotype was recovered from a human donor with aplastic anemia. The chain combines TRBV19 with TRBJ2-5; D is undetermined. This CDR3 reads CASSIKTNAIRAQYF. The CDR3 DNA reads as TGTGCCAGTAGTATAAAGACGAACGCTATTAGGGCCCAGTACTTC.